This entry lists 7 T cell receptor beta chains sequenced from one sample in a study of OX40 agonist ivuxolimab in advanced cancers. Produced via immunoSEQ multiplex PCR; TCRdb's table is partial and in-frame only. The sample lists under 45,000 clones; 75% to 85% were seen once. The sample was CD4+ or CD8+ T cells sorted from blood, taken in a trial of the OX40 agonist ivuxolimab. Every receptor here comes from an adult with an advanced solid tumor such as melanoma, head and neck, liver or kidney cancer.

This clone was counted a single time. V usage is TRBV7-2 and J usage is TRBJ1-6, with D possibly TRBD1 on 5 matching bases. V was cut by 7 bases and J by 4 bases, with 17 bases left in between. Per the germline V gene, CDR1 is SGHTA and CDR2 is FQGNSA. The CDR3 loop spans 16 amino acids. The CDR3 region is CASTSRGGSYNSPLHF. CDR3 DNA: TGTGCCAGCACCTCCCGTGGGGGTTCTTATAATTCACCCCTCCACTTT.

This clone was counted a single time. This chain connects TRBV7-9 to TRBJ2-7; maybe TRBD1 (5 bases). The length of the CDR3 is 11 residues. With 2 bases removed from V and 6 bases from J, the gap between germline ends came to 5 bases. Germline CDR1 is SEHNR and CDR2 is FQNEAQ (reference sequence). Here the CDR3 reads CASSLRGEQYF. DNA of the CDR3: TGTGCCAGCAGCTTAAGGGGCGAGCAGTACTTC.

The chain employs TRBV2 and TRBJ2-1, with D possibly TRBD1 on 5 matching bases. Trimming removed 7 bases at V and 4 bases at J, with 14 bases between. Germline-derived CDR1 and CDR2 are SNHLY and FYNNEI. The CDR3 totals 14 residues. The CDR3 nucleotides are TGTGCCAGCAAACGGCAGGGTGGGTACAATGAGCAGTTCTTC. Translated: CASKRQGGYNEQFF.

This clone was detected only a few times. The J gene is TRBJ1-2, the V gene TRBV6-1, with TRBD1 as a possible D gene (5 bases). The CDR3 spans 14 residues. Germline-derived CDR1 and CDR2 are MNHNS and SASEGT. Between the trimmed V and J ends, which lost 10 bases and 0 bases, there was a span of 15 bases. CDR3 bases: TGTGCCACCTCGACAGCTTCAACTAACTATGGCTACACCTTC. Translated, it gives CATSTASTNYGYTF.

This clone came up a few times. J is TRBJ2-3 and V is TRBV7-2; D might be TRBD1 or TRBD2, each matching 5 bases. Looked up from germline, CDR1 is SGHTA and CDR2 is FQGNSA. This CDR3 spans 14 amino acids. Trimming cost V 3 bases and J 0 bases, with 7 bases left between them. The CDR3 sequence: CASSFRDSTDTQYF. The CDR3 DNA reads as TGTGCCAGCAGCTTCCGGGACAGCACAGATACGCAGTATTTT.

This clone was seen a single time. This sequence joins TRBV28 and TRBJ1-2, with D maybe TRBD1 (6 bases). Trimming removed 6 bases at V and 1 base at J, with 18 bases between. The V gene's germline CDR1 is MDHEN and CDR2 SYDVKM. This CDR3 spans 16 amino acids. The CDR3 bases are TGTGCCAGCAGCTGGGGCAAGGGGGAGGGTAACTATGGCTACACCTTC. Amino acids: CASSWGKGEGNYGYTF.

The V call is TRBV6-6, the J call TRBJ2-1; D perhaps matches TRBD1 (6 bases). With 2 bases removed from V and 9 bases from J, the gap between germline ends came to 11 bases. Germline V lookup: CDR1 MNHNY, CDR2 SVGAGI (reference sequence). The CDR3 runs to 13 residues. In DNA, the CDR3 is TGTGCCAGCAGTTACGGGACAAGGGCTGAGCAGTTCTTC. Translation gives CASSYGTRAEQFF.